This note documents a single T cell receptor beta chain sequence. The V gene end was trimmed by 8 bases and the J gene end by 6 bases; junction bases not matched to a gene: 11. Germline lookup yields CDR1 LNHDA and CDR2 SQIVND (reference sequence). The CDR3 is 14 residues long. Profiling relied on immunoSEQ multiplex PCR, and the TCRdb table lists in-frame clones only, not all of them. This sample has over 100,000 clones, with about 91% found just once. These data belong to a study of control samples from healthy donors and cancer patients. This receptor was identified in a man aged 35 to 55 in good health. Sequences were obtained from blood. The chain links TRBV19 to TRBJ2-7, with 9 bases that match TRBD2. CDR3 amino acids: CASLDSGGSGEQYF. The CDR3 nucleotides are TGTGCCAGTCTTGATAGCGGGGGATCGGGCGAGCAGTACTTC.